Described below is a single TCR beta chain sequence and its context. This sample was included in a study of blood T cells in healthy people across ages. Overall study: Capture via template switching afforded approximately one barcoded beta molecule per two T cells.

This CDR3 has 16 amino acids. V lost 8 bases and J 0 bases, leaving 20 bases between the germline ends. Germline CDR1 reads LNHDA; CDR2 reads SQIVND (reference sequence). With a J-beta primer mix and a sample-barcoded 5' primer, a second PCR ran roughly 6 to 12 cycles. TCRdb re-analysed the 5' RACE reads in MiXCR, keeping a single row per CDR3 protein. The sample has about 1 million distinct CDR3 sequences, roughly a quarter seen once. Per sample, at least 5.5 micrograms of total RNA were extracted. The same sample was also studied in work on T cells of mothers and their children. That paper notes: Thymic selection shapes TCR recombination output similarly in related and unrelated pairs. Related mother-child pairs shared slightly more overlap than unrelated pairs, but the difference was non-significant.

The V gene is TRBV19, the J gene TRBJ2-7, with unresolved D. This TCR came from a girl under 10 years old in good health. The sequenced sample consisted of blood. CDR3 DNA: TGTGCCAGTCAAAAGGGCGCCACTCCAAGCTCCTACGAGCAGTACTTC. Residues: CASQKGATPSSYEQYF.